A selection of T cell receptor beta chains follows, all from one sample in a study of cytomegalovirus exposure and HLA in healthy donors. Clones were read by immunoSEQ multiplex PCR, and TCRdb kept only the in-frame ones, dropping some. The data show under 200,000 clones, about 96% seen once. Sequencing input: PBMCs. Receptors were obtained from a woman aged 18-29 years in good health and CMV-seronegative. The CDR3 runs from the conserved cysteine through the conserved F or W. D genes are given only for firm matches. Size tells how often a clone was seen (once, few, many) or the class of an expanded clone, and some rows leave it out.

d_gene: TRBD1
abundance: -
j_gene: TRBJ2-1
v_gene: TRBV11-2
len: 15
CDR3nt: TGTGCCAGCAGGATTCCGGGACAGGGTTCGGACGAGCAGTTCTTC
CDR3aa: CASRIPGQGSDEQFF

d_gene: TRBD1
abundance: -
j_gene: TRBJ1-5
v_gene: TRBV6-5
len: 15
CDR3nt: TGTGCCAGCAGTCTCACAGGGGGGGAAGGTTTGCCCCAGCATTTT
CDR3aa: CASSLTGGEGLPQHF

d_gene: -
abundance: -
j_gene: TRBJ2-7
v_gene: TRBV7-9
len: 13
CDR3nt: TGTGCCAGCAGCCCTCAGGACTCCTACGAGCAGTACTTC
CDR3aa: CASSPQDSYEQYF

d_gene: TRBD1
abundance: -
j_gene: TRBJ1-1
v_gene: TRBV5-1
len: 14
CDR3nt: TGCGCCAGCAGCTTGAACCAGGGGGAGACTGAAGCTTTCTTT
CDR3aa: CASSLNQGETEAFF

d_gene: -
abundance: -
j_gene: TRBJ1-2
v_gene: TRBV7-9
len: 16
CDR3nt: TGTGCCAGCAGCCCCGGGGGGGGACGGGATAACTATGGCTACACCTTC
CDR3aa: CASSPGGGRDNYGYTF

d_gene: -
abundance: once
j_gene: TRBJ2-1
v_gene: TRBV9
len: 15
CDR3nt: TGTGCCAGCAGCGTAGAAGATAGCGGATACAATGAGCAGTTCTTC
CDR3aa: CASSVEDSGYNEQFF

d_gene: TRBD2
abundance: -
j_gene: TRBJ2-7
v_gene: TRBV11-2
len: 14
CDR3nt: TGTGCCAGCAGCTTCGGGACTAGCGGCTACGAGCAGTACTTC
CDR3aa: CASSFGTSGYEQYF

d_gene: -
abundance: -
j_gene: TRBJ2-1
v_gene: TRBV7-8
len: 15
CDR3nt: TGTGCCAGCAGCTTTACGGGTAGCGGAAACAATGAGCAGTTCTTC
CDR3aa: CASSFTGSGNNEQFF

d_gene: -
abundance: once
j_gene: TRBJ2-7
v_gene: TRBV7-8
len: 13
CDR3nt: TGTGCCAGCAGCCCCCGACAGGCCTACGAGCAGTACTTC
CDR3aa: CASSPRQAYEQYF

d_gene: -
abundance: -
j_gene: TRBJ2-1
v_gene: TRBV6-1
len: 13
CDR3nt: TGTGCCAGCAGTGTTGATGGGGGGAATGAGCAGTTCTTC
CDR3aa: CASSVDGGNEQFF

d_gene: -
abundance: -
j_gene: TRBJ2-3
v_gene: TRBV9
len: 12
CDR3nt: TGTGCCAGCAGCTTAATCACAGATACGCAGTATTTT
CDR3aa: CASSLITDTQYF

d_gene: -
abundance: -
j_gene: TRBJ1-3
v_gene: TRBV7-9
len: 15
CDR3nt: TGTGCCAGCAGCAGAACAGGTTCATCTGGAAACACCATATATTTT
CDR3aa: CASSRTGSSGNTIYF

d_gene: TRBD1
abundance: -
j_gene: TRBJ2-2
v_gene: TRBV4-1
len: 17
CDR3nt: TGCGCCAGCAGCCAAGATGGAGACAGGGGTAGGGCCGGGGAGCTGTTTTTT
CDR3aa: CASSQDGDRGRAGELFF

d_gene: -
abundance: -
j_gene: TRBJ1-5
v_gene: TRBV6-5
len: 15
CDR3nt: TGTGCCAGCAGACAGGACAGAGCCGGGAATCAGCCCCAGCATTTT
CDR3aa: CASRQDRAGNQPQHF

d_gene: -
abundance: -
j_gene: TRBJ2-7
v_gene: TRBV2
len: 14
CDR3nt: TGTGCCAGCAGCCCCAGGGCCAGCTCCTACGAGCAGTACTTC
CDR3aa: CASSPRASSYEQYF

d_gene: -
abundance: -
j_gene: TRBJ1-1
v_gene: TRBV2
len: 13
CDR3nt: TGTGCCAGCAGCGAAGATATGAACACTGAAGCTTTCTTT
CDR3aa: CASSEDMNTEAFF

d_gene: -
abundance: -
j_gene: TRBJ2-7
v_gene: TRBV6-1
len: 14
CDR3nt: TGTGCCAGCAGTGAATTCGGTACCCCCTACGAGCAGTACTTC
CDR3aa: CASSEFGTPYEQYF

d_gene: TRBD1
abundance: -
j_gene: TRBJ1-4
v_gene: TRBV30
len: 15
CDR3nt: TGTGCCTGGAGTGTAGGGGACAGCGGGCGTGAAAAACTGTTTTTT
CDR3aa: CAWSVGDSGREKLFF

d_gene: -
abundance: few
j_gene: TRBJ2-7
v_gene: TRBV6-1
len: 14
CDR3nt: TGTGCCAGCAGTGACCTGAACAGTCGCTACGAGCAGTACTTC
CDR3aa: CASSDLNSRYEQYF

d_gene: -
abundance: -
j_gene: TRBJ1-1
v_gene: TRBV12-5
len: 13
CDR3nt: TGTGCTAGTGGTTTGGTTTCAGGGGCTGAAGCTTTCTTT
CDR3aa: CASGLVSGAEAFF

d_gene: -
abundance: -
j_gene: TRBJ2-1
v_gene: TRBV6-5
len: 15
CDR3nt: TGTGCCAGCAGTCCCAGGGTGGGGGGATACAATGAGCAGTTCTTC
CDR3aa: CASSPRVGGYNEQFF

d_gene: TRBD2
abundance: -
j_gene: TRBJ2-1
v_gene: TRBV19
len: 19
CDR3nt: TGTGCCAGTAGTCAAGACGGACTAGCGGGGGGGAGCTCCTACAATGAGCAGTTCTTC
CDR3aa: CASSQDGLAGGSSYNEQFF

d_gene: -
abundance: -
j_gene: TRBJ1-1
v_gene: TRBV7-9
len: 15
CDR3nt: TGTGCCAGCAAACGAGGGGGATCCGAAAACTCTGAAGCTTTCTTT
CDR3aa: CASKRGGSENSEAFF

d_gene: TRBD2
abundance: -
j_gene: TRBJ2-3
v_gene: TRBV5-1
len: 16
CDR3nt: TGCGCCAGCAGCTGGACTAGCGGGGGGCGAACAGATACGCAGTATTTT
CDR3aa: CASSWTSGGRTDTQYF

d_gene: -
abundance: -
j_gene: TRBJ2-7
v_gene: TRBV6-1
len: 16
CDR3nt: TGTGCCAGCAGGGAATTCGGGATAACTAGCTCCTACGAGCAGTACTTC
CDR3aa: CASREFGITSSYEQYF

d_gene: -
abundance: few
j_gene: TRBJ2-7
v_gene: TRBV2
len: 15
CDR3nt: TGTGCCAGCAGTGAATATCTCGGGTATGGCGGCGAGCAGTACTTC
CDR3aa: CASSEYLGYGGEQYF

d_gene: -
abundance: -
j_gene: TRBJ2-2
v_gene: TRBV7-2
len: 15
CDR3nt: TGTGCCAGCAGCGTTAGTGGGAGGAACACCGGGGAGCTGTTTTTT
CDR3aa: CASSVSGRNTGELFF

d_gene: TRBD2
abundance: -
j_gene: TRBJ2-3
v_gene: TRBV5-1
len: 19
CDR3nt: TGCGCCAGCAGATCCTCGACTAGCGGGGGGGCATCGTTCACAGATACGCAGTATTTT
CDR3aa: CASRSSTSGGASFTDTQYF

d_gene: -
abundance: -
j_gene: TRBJ2-7
v_gene: TRBV9
len: 16
CDR3nt: TGTGCCAGCAGCGTAGCTATGGGGGGTATCCCCTACGAGCAGTACTTC
CDR3aa: CASSVAMGGIPYEQYF

d_gene: TRBD2
abundance: -
j_gene: TRBJ2-2
v_gene: TRBV5-1
len: 17
CDR3nt: TGCGCCAGCAGCGCACGCGGGGGGACCGCGAACACCGGGGAGCTGTTTTTT
CDR3aa: CASSARGGTANTGELFF

d_gene: -
abundance: -
j_gene: TRBJ2-7
v_gene: TRBV7-8
len: 15
CDR3nt: TGTGCCAGCAGCTTAAATCTCTGGGAGACCTACGAGCAGTACTTC
CDR3aa: CASSLNLWETYEQYF

d_gene: TRBD2
abundance: once
j_gene: TRBJ2-1
v_gene: TRBV27
len: 15
CDR3nt: TGTGCCAGCAGCCTGACTAGCGGGGGGCCAGGGGAGCAGTTCTTC
CDR3aa: CASSLTSGGPGEQFF

d_gene: TRBD2
abundance: -
j_gene: TRBJ2-7
v_gene: TRBV4-3
len: 16
CDR3nt: TGCGCCAGCAGCCAAGATCGGGGGGACGGATCCTACGAGCAGTACTTC
CDR3aa: CASSQDRGDGSYEQYF